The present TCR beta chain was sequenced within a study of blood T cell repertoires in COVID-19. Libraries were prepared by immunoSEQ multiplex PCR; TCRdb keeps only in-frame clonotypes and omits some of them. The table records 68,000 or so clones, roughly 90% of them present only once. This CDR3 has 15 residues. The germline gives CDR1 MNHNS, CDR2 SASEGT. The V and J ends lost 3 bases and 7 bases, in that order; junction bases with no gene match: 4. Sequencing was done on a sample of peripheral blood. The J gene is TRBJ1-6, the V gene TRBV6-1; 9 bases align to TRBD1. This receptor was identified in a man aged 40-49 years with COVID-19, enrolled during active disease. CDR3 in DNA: TGTGCCAGCAGTGACCCGGGACAGGGCAATTCACCCCTCCACTTT. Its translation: CASSDPGQGNSPLHF.